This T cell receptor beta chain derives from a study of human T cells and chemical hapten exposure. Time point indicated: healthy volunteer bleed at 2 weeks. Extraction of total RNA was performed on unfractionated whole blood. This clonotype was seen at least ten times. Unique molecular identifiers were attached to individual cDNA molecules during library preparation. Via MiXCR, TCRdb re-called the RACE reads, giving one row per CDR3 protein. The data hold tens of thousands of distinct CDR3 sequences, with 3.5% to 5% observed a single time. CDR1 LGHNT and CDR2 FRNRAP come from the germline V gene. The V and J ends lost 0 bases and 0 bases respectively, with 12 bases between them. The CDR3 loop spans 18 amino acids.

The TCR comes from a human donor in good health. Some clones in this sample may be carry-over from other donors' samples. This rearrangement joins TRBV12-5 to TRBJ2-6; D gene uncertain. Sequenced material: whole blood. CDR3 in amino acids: CASGLVIPSASGANVLTF. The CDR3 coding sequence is TGTGCTAGTGGTTTGGTAATTCCCAGCGCCTCTGGGGCCAACGTCCTGACTTTC.